This T cell receptor (beta chain) is drawn from a study of CD4 T cells in relation to SARS-CoV-2 and coronaviruses (dated by TCRdb to the early 2020s). In the study overall: In the ViraFEST assay, PBMCs were cultured with antigen for about 11 days, after which TCR beta CDR3s were sequenced to identify clonal expansions specific to the antigen. Shared crossreactive spike epitopes were mapped to their HLA restriction using patient-derived lymphoblastoid cell lines. Samples from three pre-COVID donors and the naive versus memory experiments were sequenced with the Adaptive Biotechnologies TCR-sequencing kit; other data were Illumina-based. The negative reference condition was either a culture with an HIV-1 Nef peptide pool or a culture with no peptide. For other donors in the study, expansion assays were sequenced with a different, Illumina-based TCR-beta assay. At the level of individual TCR clonotypes, the study measured memory CD4+ T cell crossreactivity between SARS-CoV-2 spike protein and common cold coronavirus spike proteins. Overall results and qualifications from the work: Since the crossreactivity analysis centred on spike protein, crossreactivity against other viral proteins was not assessed. About 65% of donors had memory CD4+ clonotypes that crossrecognized SARS-CoV-2 and at least one common cold coronavirus spike. Pre-pandemic and post-infection samples were not both contributed by any donor, so tracing of the source of pre-existing responses was limited. Compared with monoreactive clones, crossreactive clones had significantly weaker SARS-CoV-2-driven expansion, a result consistent with antigenic imprinting. The study was limited by small numbers of patients and tested TCRs.

V sheds 4 bases and J sheds 5 bases, leaving 5 bases between their ends. CDR1 and CDR2 are drawn from the germline V gene (reference sequence): SEHNR, FQNEAQ. The CDR3 goes from the cysteine to the phenylalanine over 12 residues. Solely the CDR3 DNA is kept, with 36 bases framed from the first base. CD4+ T cells from unexposed donors were collected before the COVID-19 pandemic (2011-2018). After approximately 11 days of culture, CD4+ T cells were isolated with the EasySep CD4+ T cell isolation kit. As far as cell numbers permitted, CD4+ T cells from unexposed donors were tested for reactivity against SARS-CoV-2 S and N as well as four spike pools from common cold coronaviruses. PBMCs were cultured at a few million per well in IMDM supplemented with 5% human AB serum and 10 IU/ml IL-2. Half of the culture medium was replaced with fresh IL-2-containing medium on days 3 and 7. Each peptide culture condition was generally run in triplicate replicate wells. The leukapheresis product for the unexposed donors was obtained through commercial purchase. Ficoll-Paque PLUS gradient centrifugation was used to isolate PBMCs from either whole blood or leukapheresis product. The PBMCs went either fresh into the expansion assay or into cryopreservation at -140 degrees C. The QIAamp Micro DNA Kit was used to extract genomic DNA from the CD4+ T cells.

This clone showed up just a few times. This clone's antigen is unknown. Base qualities are missing; no much larger clone stands one base away. To prepare the library, the immunoSEQ multiplex PCR assay was applied. The authors processed their data as follows. Preprocessing removed nonproductive sequences and CDR3s not starting with C, not ending with F or W, or shorter than 7 amino acids. Antigen-specific clonotypes were called with the MANAFEST web app on the basis of expansion relative to the reference and to other culture wells. To be counted as positive, a clone had to show significant expansion compared with the reference culture, at an FDR below 0.05, in 2 of 3 replicate wells. A further requirement for positive clones was significant expansion compared with all other tandem wells, along with an odds ratio above 5. Pairwise Levenshtein distance, computed with the stringdist R package after three terminal residues were trimmed from each end, was used as the measure of CDR3 homology. Here the immuneACCESS table is served through TCRdb, limited to in-frame sequences with V and J called. Missing clones are a known gap in these copies; in checked studies unresolved V genes cover under half, and the rest lacks a known reason. V and J calls and clone size follow that table, whereas D and trimming were derived from the DNA. The sample contains almost 20,000 clones, around 67% of them found a single time. 21% of the sample rests with the top ten.

The sample consisted of CD4+ T cells from PBMCs, cultured in vitro. The receptor was isolated from a human donor in good health. In this chain, TRBV7-9 is recombined with TRBJ1-4; confidence is insufficient to name the D gene. The DNA is as follows: TGTGCCAGCAGCTCTCCGAATGAAAAACTGTTTTTT. It codes for CASSSPNEKLFF.